The present T cell receptor (beta chain) was sequenced within a study of blood T cell repertoires in COVID-19 (dated by TCRdb to 2018 to 2020). About the study as a whole: Samples covering the acute and convalescent phases of COVID-19 were provided by collaborators in the United States, Italy and Spain. The prospective study material was composed of cDNA or gDNA derived from T cells, B-cell-depleted T cells, or PBMCs. Deeply sampled blood TCRbeta repertoires from subjects exposed to, actively infected with, or recovered from COVID-19 were included in the dataset. The repertoires were made available in a free public database intended to serve as a resource for research on the immune response to SARS-CoV-2. Samples were obtained from the ongoing ImmuneRACE study (first 160 participants) and from over a thousand subjects provided by 6 global collaborators. Nearly every sample came with metadata listing a de-identified subject ID, COVID-19 status, age in years and sex. Where available, HLA class I and class II types were taken from metadata supplied by the sample provider and were not determined by assay-based typing.

Collaborating institutions collected whole blood in K2EDTA tubes following their own protocols. For TCRbeta analysis, collaborator samples were shipped as frozen whole blood, as isolated PBMCs, or as DNA extracted from either sample type. The germline V gene (reference sequence) specifies MNHEY as CDR1 and SMNVEV as CDR2. The CDR3 runs 15 residues from the cysteine to the phenylalanine. CDR3 DNA is the only sequence kept; it has 45 bases, read in frame from the first base. Trimming at the junction amounts to 5 bases on V and 2 bases on J, and the germline ends lie 10 bases apart. This clone was seen more than once but under ten times. Its antigen has not been determined. Base qualities are not at hand, and no much larger clone is one base apart. Paper-wide results and their limitations: How much clinical and demographic metadata was included differed by source and by participant, and the metadata was provided uncurated.

TCRbeta CDR3 regions were amplified from genomic DNA using the immunoSEQ Assay, a bias-controlled multiplex PCR. As for how the authors treated the data: Nucleated cell counts per sample were estimated from amplification of reference gene primers within the assay. To quantify the absolute abundance of each unique TCRbeta CDR3 rearrangement, sequence reads were collapsed and filtered. For each sample, productive Simpson clonality was calculated as the square root of Simpson's diversity index across productive rearrangements. Imported from immuneACCESS, the table was reduced by TCRdb to in-frame sequences with V and J called. These copies leave out some clones; in studies compared against another copy, an unresolved V gene accounts for under half, and the cause of the remainder is not known. V and J calls plus clone size are reproduced from that table; the DNA served to infer D and trimming. This sample has more than 65,000 clones in its table, and 79% of those were observed once. Around 47% of the sample is in the top ten clones.

The sequence links TRBV27 to TRBJ1-6, with an unclear D gene assignment. Sequencing was carried out using peripheral blood. This sequence was found in a human donor in a cohort sampled during active COVID-19. The DNA sequence is given as TGTGCCAGCAGTACAGATACGGCCTATAATTCACCCCTCCACTTT. The encoded protein is CASSTDTAYNSPLHF.